One and the same sample provided the 20 T cell receptor beta chains below, sequenced in a study of cytomegalovirus exposure and HLA in healthy donors. Researchers ran the PCR with 60 Vbeta and 13 Jbeta primers. Data came from immunoSEQ multiplex PCR; TCRdb stores just in-frame clones and leaves some out. The data include 56,000 or so clones; the top ten clones carry 25% to 30%. Input material: PBMCs. These receptors were taken from a man aged 40-55 years in good health and CMV-seropositive.

The chain employs TRBV9 and TRBJ2-2; TRBD2 matches at 12 bases. Germline V gene data show CDR1 as SGDLS and CDR2 as YYNGEE. The J segment lost 4 bases and the V segment lost 5 bases, leaving 0 bases of the junction unmatched. CDR3 length: 14 amino acids. In DNA form, the CDR3 reads TGTGCCAGCAGACTAGCGGGAGGCACCGGGGAGCTGTTTTTT. This sequence encodes CASRLAGGTGELFF.

This chain uses TRBV9 with TRBJ1-5; D is unclear. CDR1 SGDLS and CDR2 YYNGEE come from the germline V gene. V shed 1 base and J shed 7 bases, with 15 bases lying between them. This CDR3 has 15 residues. The CDR3 coding sequence is TGTGCCAGCAGCGTATCTACAGAACCAGGACAGCCCCAGCATTTT. It is translated as CASSVSTEPGQPQHF.

The chain couples TRBV15 to TRBJ1-5; D unresolved. CDR3 length equals 15 residues. Between the trimmed V and J ends, which lost 1 base and 4 bases, there was a span of 11 bases. CDR1 and CDR2 (germline): LNHNV, YYDKDF (reference sequence). CDR3 residues: CATSRGSTENQPQHF. The CDR3 region has the DNA TGTGCCACCAGCAGAGGGTCAACAGAGAATCAGCCCCAGCATTTT.

This sequence joins TRBV7-9 and TRBJ1-3; D gene unclear. In germline, CDR1 is SEHNR, CDR2 FQNEAQ (reference sequence). Trimming shortened V by 1 base and J by 7 bases, and 11 bases separated the two germline ends. The CDR3 sequence is 14 residues long. The CDR3 region has the DNA TGTGCCAGCAGCTTAGAACGATGGGCTAACACCATATATTTT. The encoded protein is CASSLERWANTIYF.

The chain recombines TRBV13 with TRBJ2-7, with 7 bases lining up with TRBD1. Looked up from germline, CDR1 is PRHDT and CDR2 is FYEKMQ (reference sequence). With 5 bases clipped from V and 3 bases from J, the junction kept 16 bases outside the gene matches. CDR3 length equals 17 residues. CDR3 in DNA: TGTGCCAGCAGCCCCGCCTTTACAGGGGCCGTAAACTACGAGCAGTACTTC. Its translation: CASSPAFTGAVNYEQYF. The complete variable domain, with remaining parts taken from reference TRBV13 and TRBJ2-7, reads AAGVIQSPRHLIKEKRETATLKCYPIPRHDTVYWYQQGPGQDPQFLISFYEKMQSDKGSIPDRFSAQQFSDYHSELNMSSLELGDSALYFCASSPAFTGAVNYEQYFGPGTRLTVT.

The chain combines TRBV5-6 with TRBJ1-3; TRBD1 matches 8 bases. This CDR3 region has 15 residues. V was pared by 3 bases and J by 8 bases, with 10 bases of the junction left unmatched. Germline V gives CDR1 SGHDT, CDR2 YYEEEE. CDR3 sequence: CASSSSGGGGHTIYF. CDR3 DNA: TGTGCCAGCAGCTCCTCAGGGGGCGGCGGACACACCATATATTTT.

The rearrangement joins TRBV27 to TRBJ1-2, with 7 positions matching TRBD1. Germline values: CDR1 MNHEY, CDR2 SMNVEV (reference sequence). The length of the CDR3 is 17 residues. V shed 6 bases and J 5 bases; nucleotides not matched to a gene: 18. In DNA form, the CDR3 reads TGTGCCAGCAGAACACAGGGGAGAACTCGGGCGGGTTATGGCTACACCTTC. It yields the protein CASRTQGRTRAGYGYTF.

The chain combines TRBV6-1 with TRBJ1-1; TRBD1 matches at 10 bases. Germline CDR1 MNHNS, CDR2 SASEGT. The CDR3 contains 14 residues. V was clipped by 6 bases and J by 5 bases; unmatched bases: 6. The CDR3 is CASSERQGATEAFF. The CDR3 coding sequence is TGTGCCAGCAGCGAGCGACAGGGGGCAACTGAAGCTTTCTTT.

The chain recombines TRBV7-8 with TRBJ1-5; 9 bases fit TRBD1. In germline, CDR1 is SGHVS, CDR2 FQNEAQ. V shed 3 bases and J 11 bases; nucleotides not matched to a gene: 8. The CDR3 runs 14 residues. The CDR3: CASSLGTGGWTQHF. CDR3 coding DNA: TGTGCCAGCAGCTTGGGTACAGGGGGCTGGACCCAGCATTTT.

The chain couples TRBV7-8 to TRBJ2-7; possible D gene TRBD1, 6 bases. With 6 bases removed from V and 5 bases from J, the gap between germline ends came to 20 bases. The CDR3 length is 15 residues. Germline CDR1 reads SGHVS; CDR2 reads FQNEAQ. As DNA, the CDR3 is TGTGCCAGCAGATCCTCAAAGGGGGTCATGCACGAGCAGTACTTC. Amino acid sequence: CASRSSKGVMHEQYF.

The V gene is TRBV13, the J gene TRBJ2-5, with TRBD2 matching over 12 bases. J lost 4 bases, V lost 5 bases, and 5 bases had no gene match. CDR3 length: 15 amino acids. In germline, CDR1 is PRHDT, CDR2 FYEKMQ (reference sequence). The CDR3 sequence: CASSRLAGEGETQYF. The CDR3 DNA reads as TGTGCCAGCAGCCGACTAGCGGGAGAGGGAGAGACCCAGTACTTC.

The rearrangement uses TRBV20-1 and TRBJ1-3; no reliable D call. The CDR3 has 11 residues. The germline gives CDR1 DFQATT, CDR2 SNEGSKA (reference sequence). Trimming took off 7 bases at V and 4 bases at J, with 8 bases between the two ends. This CDR3 is CSGAPGNTIYF. CDR3 coding DNA: TGCAGTGGGGCGCCGGGAAACACCATATATTTT.

The CDR3 loop reads CASSEVTGGTEAFF. The DNA for the CDR3 is TGTGCCAGCAGTGAAGTAACAGGTGGGACTGAAGCTTTCTTT. The chain is built from TRBV2 and TRBJ1-1; D is perhaps TRBD1 (5 bases). V shed 1 base and J shed 5 bases, with 11 bases lying between them. Germline V gene data show CDR1 as SNHLY and CDR2 as FYNNEI. This CDR3 comprises 14 residues.

V usage is TRBV9 and J usage is TRBJ2-2, with TRBD1 matching 11 bases. Per germline, CDR1 SGDLS and CDR2 YYNGEE. Trimming at V came to 3 bases and at J to 6 bases, leaving 4 bases not matched to a gene. The CDR3 is 15 amino acids. The CDR3 sequence: CASSGGQGAAGELFF. The CDR3 bases are TGTGCCAGCAGCGGAGGACAGGGGGCTGCCGGGGAGCTGTTTTTT.

The chain combines TRBV19 with TRBJ2-6; D not certain. Per germline, CDR1 LNHDA and CDR2 SQIVND (reference sequence). Trimming pared 5 bases from V and 0 bases from J, leaving 5 bases between. The CDR3 spans 14 residues. The CDR3 DNA is TGTGCCAGTAGTCCTCGCTCTGGGGCCAACGTCCTGACTTTC. Translating it yields CASSPRSGANVLTF.

The rearrangement joins TRBV5-6 to TRBJ1-2; TRBD1 agrees at 12 bases. Germline values: CDR1 SGHDT, CDR2 YYEEEE. This CDR3 region has 15 residues. V was clipped by 3 bases and J by 7 bases; unmatched bases: 7. Here the CDR3 reads CASSSPGQGAGGYTF. In nucleotides, the CDR3 is TGTGCCAGCAGCTCGCCGGGACAGGGGGCCGGTGGCTACACCTTC. Full variable domain (outside the CDR3, taken from reference TRBV5-6 and TRBJ1-2): DAGVTQSPTHLIKTRGQQVTLRCSPKSGHDTVSWYQQALGQGPQFIFQYYEEEERQRGNFPDRFSGHQFPNYSSELNVNALLLGDSALYLCASSSPGQGAGGYTFGSGTRLTVV.

The chain carries TRBV2 and TRBJ1-2; 9 bases are shared with TRBD1. This CDR3 region has 13 residues. Per the germline V gene, CDR1 is SNHLY and CDR2 is FYNNEI. The V segment lost 6 bases and the J segment 4 bases; nucleotides outside the gene matches: 3. Written as DNA, the CDR3 is TGTGCCAGCAGGGACAGGGGTTTCTATGGCTACACCTTC. Its protein product is CASRDRGFYGYTF.

This rearrangement joins TRBV28 to TRBJ2-7; 9 bases fit TRBD1. The junction had 7 bases not matched to a gene; V was cut back by 6 bases and J by 4 bases. The CDR3 contains 14 residues. The germline gives CDR1 MDHEN, CDR2 SYDVKM. CDR3 amino acids: CASRFTDRGYEQYF. The CDR3 DNA is TGTGCCAGCAGATTTACGGACAGGGGTTACGAGCAGTACTTC.

V and J are TRBV5-6 and TRBJ2-7; D is ambiguous. Trimming stripped 5 bases from V and 6 bases from J, with 9 bases between. This CDR3 is built from 11 residues. Germline V CDR1 and CDR2: SGHDT, YYEEEE. The CDR3 sequence is CASRSGVEQYF. The CDR3 DNA sequence: TGTGCCAGCAGGTCAGGCGTCGAGCAGTACTTC.

V gene TRBV5-6 combines with J gene TRBJ2-3; 9 bases match TRBD2. J lost 4 bases, V lost 2 bases, and 8 bases had no gene match. Germline CDR1 and CDR2: SGHDT and YYEEEE. CDR3 length: 16 amino acids. CDR3 sequence reads: CASSLEAGGSADTQYF. The CDR3 DNA reads TGTGCCAGCAGCTTAGAAGCGGGAGGATCGGCAGATACGCAGTATTTT. The full variable domain, in which reference TRBV5-6 and TRBJ2-3 provide the parts outside the CDR3, is DAGVTQSPTHLIKTRGQQVTLRCSPKSGHDTVSWYQQALGQGPQFIFQYYEEEERQRGNFPDRFSGHQFPNYSSELNVNALLLGDSALYLCASSLEAGGSADTQYFGPGTRLTVL.